These 4 T cell receptor beta chains came from one sample sequenced in a study of blood T cell repertoires in COVID-19. The protocol was immunoSEQ multiplex PCR, while the TCRdb copy is restricted to in-frame clones and leaves out a portion. The data show over 130,000 clones, with about 87% seen just once and 8% to 11% held by the top ten. Input material: peripheral blood. These receptor sequences come from a man in his fifties or sixties with active or convalescent COVID-19.

The CDR3 bases are TGTGCCAGCAGCTCCCTAGGGGGAAACATTCAGTACTTC. It is translated as CASSSLGGNIQYF. The chain carries TRBV5-5 and TRBJ2-4; D may be TRBD1 (6 bases). This CDR3 is 13 amino acids long. From germline, CDR1 is SGHKS and CDR2 YYEKEE (reference sequence). Trimming cost V 3 bases and J 6 bases, with 10 bases left between them.

This rearrangement joins TRBV3-1 (or the pseudogene TRBV3-2) to TRBJ2-5, with 8 bases lining up with TRBD1. CDR1 LGHDT and CDR2 YNNKEL come from the germline V gene (reference sequence). This CDR3 spans 15 amino acids. Germline trimming cut 2 bases from V and 4 bases from J; bases unmatched to any gene: 6. The CDR3 coding sequence is TGTGCCAGCAGCCAATTCGGACAGGGTCTAGAGACCCAGTACTTC. Translation gives CASSQFGQGLETQYF.

This clone appeared once. The chain combines TRBV4-1 with TRBJ2-1, with 11 bases identical to TRBD1. Per the germline V gene, CDR1 is MGHRA and CDR2 is YSYEKL. The CDR3 contains 14 residues. The V and J ends lost 5 bases and 9 bases, in that order; junction bases with no gene match: 6. This CDR3 reads CASSKGQGAGEQFF. The DNA for the CDR3 is TGCGCCAGCAGCAAAGGACAGGGGGCAGGTGAGCAGTTCTTC.

The V call is TRBV15, the J call TRBJ1-1, with D possibly TRBD1 on 5 matching bases. The germline V and J ends were trimmed by 0 bases and 4 bases, with 9 bases remaining between them. CDR1 LNHNV and CDR2 YYDKDF come from the germline V gene (reference sequence). This CDR3 has 14 amino acids. The CDR3 DNA is TGTGCCACCAGCAGAGATTTGGGGGGCACTGAAGCTTTCTTT. This encodes CATSRDLGGTEAFF.